This TCR beta chain was identified during a study of T cell responses to AZD1222 COVID-19 vaccine. Study findings and constraints: Donors were mostly white British, more females; clonal diversity possibly underestimated. Close to half of spike-specific TCRs reportedly recognize unmutated variant regions. Spike-wide vaccine-associated CD4 TCRs dominated at 160-218 and 743-854.

CDR1 is PRHDT and CDR2 is FYEKMQ in the germline V gene (reference sequence). Trimming shortened V by 4 bases and J by 7 bases, and 14 bases separated the two germline ends. CDR3 size: 15 residues. Only in-frame clones appear in the TCRdb table, and some are missing; sequencing was by immunoSEQ multiplex PCR. This sample carries roughly 150,000 clones, roughly nine tenths of them seen once, and the ten largest clones take approximately 6.9%. Remarks on this clone: The antigen remains unidentified.

The material sequenced was peripheral blood, taken on day 0 of AZD1222 vaccination. The TCR comes from an adult in good health. The chain has TRBV13 and TRBJ1-6; the D gene is possibly TRBD1 (5 bases). CDR3 loop: CASSSGGVDNSPLHF. The CDR3 DNA is TGTGCCAGCAGCTCCGGGGGGGTAGACAATTCACCCCTCCACTTT.